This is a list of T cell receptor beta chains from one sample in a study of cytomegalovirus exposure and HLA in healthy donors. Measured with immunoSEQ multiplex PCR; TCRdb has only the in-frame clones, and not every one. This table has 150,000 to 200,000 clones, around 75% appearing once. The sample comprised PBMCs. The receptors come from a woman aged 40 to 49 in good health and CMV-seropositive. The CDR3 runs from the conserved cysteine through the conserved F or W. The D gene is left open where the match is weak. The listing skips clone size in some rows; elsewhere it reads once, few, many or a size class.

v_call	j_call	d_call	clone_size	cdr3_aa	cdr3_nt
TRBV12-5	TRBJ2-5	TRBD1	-	CASGSEVGGAQYF	TGTGCTAGTGGTTCCGAGGTAGGGGGCGCCCAGTACTTC
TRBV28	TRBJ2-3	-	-	CASSQGTSTDTQYF	TGTGCCAGCAGTCAAGGGACTAGCACAGATACGCAGTATTTT
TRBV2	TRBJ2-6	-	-	CASSDNRVGANVLTF	TGTGCCAGCAGTGATAACAGGGTTGGGGCCAACGTCCTGACTTTC
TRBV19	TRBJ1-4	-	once	CASTFGLGGLFF	TGTGCCAGTACTTTCGGATTGGGGGGACTGTTTTTT
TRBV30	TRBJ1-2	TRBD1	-	CAWSPTGANYGYTF	TGTGCCTGGAGTCCCACAGGGGCTAACTATGGCTACACCTTC
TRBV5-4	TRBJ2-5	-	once	CASRPWEVETQYF	TGTGCCAGCAGGCCCTGGGAGGTGGAGACCCAGTACTTC
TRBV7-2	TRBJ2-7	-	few	CASSLHSSYEQYF	TGTGCCAGCAGCTTACACAGCTCCTACGAGCAGTACTTC
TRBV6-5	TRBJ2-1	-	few	CASSSWSVKANGEQFF	TGTGCCAGCAGTTCCTGGAGCGTCAAGGCGAATGGTGAGCAGTTCTTC
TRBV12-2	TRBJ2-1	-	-	CASRLGTGGWRVNEQFF	TGTGCAAGTCGCTTAGGAACGGGGGGCTGGCGGGTGAATGAGCAGTTCTTC
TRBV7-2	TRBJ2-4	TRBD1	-	CASSQGQAAINIQYF	TGTGCCAGCAGCCAGGGACAGGCAGCCATTAACATTCAGTACTTC
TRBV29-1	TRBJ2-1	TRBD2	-	CSVEEISGRPLGNEQFF	TGCAGCGTTGAAGAAATTAGCGGGAGGCCCTTGGGGAATGAGCAGTTCTTC
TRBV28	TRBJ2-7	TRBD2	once	CASSLAGASYEQYF	TGTGCCAGCAGTTTAGCGGGAGCTTCCTACGAGCAGTACTTC
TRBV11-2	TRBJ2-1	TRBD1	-	CASRRDSFYNEQFF	TGTGCCAGCAGACGGGACAGTTTCTACAATGAGCAGTTCTTC
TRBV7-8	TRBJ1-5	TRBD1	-	CASSHPGGHQPQHF	TGTGCCAGCAGCCATCCAGGGGGGCATCAGCCCCAGCATTTT
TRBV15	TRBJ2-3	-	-	CATSRGSGSTDTQYF	TGTGCCACCAGCAGAGGTAGCGGCAGCACAGATACGCAGTATTTT
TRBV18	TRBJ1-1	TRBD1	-	CASSRDSLTEAFF	TGTGCCAGCTCGAGGGACAGTCTCACTGAAGCTTTCTTT
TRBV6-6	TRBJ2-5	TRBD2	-	CASGTSGQETQYF	TGTGCCAGCGGGACTAGCGGACAAGAGACCCAGTACTTC
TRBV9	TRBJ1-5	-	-	CASSGGEDNQPQHF	TGTGCCAGCAGCGGGGGCGAAGACAATCAGCCCCAGCATTTT
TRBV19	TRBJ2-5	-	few	CASRLQGLLQETQYF	TGTGCCAGTAGGCTCCAGGGGCTCCTCCAAGAGACCCAGTACTTC
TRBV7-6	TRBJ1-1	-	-	CASSFGAGRNTEASF	TGTGCCAGCAGCTTTGGAGCAGGGAGGAACACTGAAGCTTCCTTT
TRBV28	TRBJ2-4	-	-	CASSPPRGPGVLAKNIQYF	TGTGCCAGCAGTCCCCCCCGCGGGCCGGGGGTCCTAGCCAAAAACATTCAGTACTTC
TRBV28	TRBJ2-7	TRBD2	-	CASRRPRGGVEQYF	TGTGCCAGCAGACGTCCGCGGGGGGGGGTCGAGCAGTACTTC
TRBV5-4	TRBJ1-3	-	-	CASSLGAMGLGNTIYF	TGTGCCAGCAGCTTGGGGGCGATGGGCCTCGGAAACACCATATATTTT
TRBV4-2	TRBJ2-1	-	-	CASSQDRGFNEQFF	TGTGCCAGCAGCCAAGATCGGGGTTTCAATGAGCAGTTCTTC
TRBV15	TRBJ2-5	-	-	CATSSRRGETQYF	TGTGCCACCAGCAGCCGGAGGGGAGAGACCCAGTACTTC
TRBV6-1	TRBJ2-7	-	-	CASTGINYEQYF	TGTGCCAGTACCGGGATTAACTACGAGCAGTACTTC
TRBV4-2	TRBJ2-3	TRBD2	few	CASSQVAGSTDTQYF	TGTGCCAGCAGCCAAGTAGCGGGGAGCACAGATACGCAGTATTTT
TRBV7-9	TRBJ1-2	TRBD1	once	CSSTQSFLDRHYGYTF	TGTTCCAGCACCCAGTCGTTCCTGGACAGGCACTATGGCTACACCTTC
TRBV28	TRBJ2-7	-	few	CASSLSMMTYEQYF	TGTGCCAGCAGTTTGAGTATGATGACCTACGAGCAGTACTTC
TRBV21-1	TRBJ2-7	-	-	CASSKARGSYEQYF	TGTGCCAGCAGCAAAGCTCGGGGTTCCTACGAGCAGTACTTC
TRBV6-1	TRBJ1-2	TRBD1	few	CASSADRVYGYTF	TGTGCCAGCAGTGCCGACAGGGTTTATGGCTACACCTTC
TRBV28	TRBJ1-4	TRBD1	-	CASSSPGTGGGNNEKLFF	TGTGCCAGCAGTTCGCCTGGGACAGGGGGCGGAAATAATGAAAAACTGTTTTTT
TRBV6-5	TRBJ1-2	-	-	CASSLRGPGYGYTF	TGTGCCAGCAGCCTTCGCGGCCCCGGCTATGGCTACACCTTC
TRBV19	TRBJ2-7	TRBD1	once	CASSGQQGATDYEQYF	TGTGCCAGTAGTGGACAACAGGGGGCCACAGACTACGAGCAGTACTTC
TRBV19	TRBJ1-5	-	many	CASSIYTGYSNQPQHF	TGTGCCAGTAGTATCTATACAGGATATAGCAATCAGCCCCAGCATTTT
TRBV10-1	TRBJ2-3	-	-	CASSESVGAPDTQYF	TGCGCCAGCAGTGAGTCGGTAGGGGCCCCAGATACGCAGTATTTT
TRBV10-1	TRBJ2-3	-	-	CASSATLTSSPVQDTQYF	TGCGCCAGCAGTGCCACGTTGACTAGTTCCCCCGTCCAGGATACGCAGTATTTT
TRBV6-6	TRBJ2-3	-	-	CASSYIEGGDTQYF	TGTGCCAGCAGTTACATAGAAGGGGGAGATACGCAGTATTTT
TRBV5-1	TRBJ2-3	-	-	CASSLGLAVRSTDTQYF	TGCGCCAGCAGCCTAGGACTGGCGGTTCGTAGCACAGATACGCAGTATTTT
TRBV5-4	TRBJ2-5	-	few	CASSSQQETQYF	TGTGCCAGCAGCTCCCAACAAGAGACCCAGTACTTC
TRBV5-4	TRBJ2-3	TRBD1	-	CASEPQQGGWDSTDTQYF	TGTGCTTCTGAACCACAACAGGGGGGTTGGGATAGCACAGATACGCAGTATTTT
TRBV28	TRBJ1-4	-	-	CASSSGGIPNEKLFF	TGTGCCAGCAGTTCGGGGGGGATCCCGAATGAAAAACTGTTTTTT
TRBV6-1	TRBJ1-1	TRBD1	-	CASRAGGPVNTEAFF	TGTGCCAGCAGGGCAGGGGGCCCGGTGAACACTGAAGCTTTCTTT
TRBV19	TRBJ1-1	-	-	CASILNTEAFF	TGTGCCAGTATCCTCAACACTGAAGCTTTCTTT
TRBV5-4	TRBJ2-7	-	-	CASSFGGSGDYEQYF	TGTGCCAGCAGCTTTGGGGGGTCCGGGGACTACGAGCAGTACTTC
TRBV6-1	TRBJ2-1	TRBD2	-	CASSDGSGRAEEQFF	TGTGCCAGCAGTGATGGTAGCGGGAGGGCCGAGGAGCAGTTCTTC